A selection of T cell receptor beta chains follows, all from one sample in a study of CD8 T cells in ankylosing spondylitis. TCRdb reprocessed the 5' RACE reads with MiXCR, giving one entry per CDR3 protein. Of a few hundred thousand distinct CDR3 sequences listed, 18% were seen once; the top ten hold around a third. Sequencing was performed on blood, either unsorted or a sorted T cell fraction (not recorded which). All receptors derive from a male donor with ankylosing spondylitis or in good health (not recorded which). Each CDR3 is given with its conserved first and last residue.

V: TRBV20-1; J: TRBJ1-5; CDR3: CSAWTGNQPQHF
V: TRBV7-9; J: TRBJ2-5; CDR3: CASSSSRVREETQYF
V: TRBV7-6; J: TRBJ2-1; CDR3: CASSDVLSGRSLEQFF
V: TRBV4-1; J: TRBJ2-5; CDR3: CASSHRDFPGSETQYF
V: TRBV9; J: TRBJ2-1; CDR3: CASSVAERDAYNEQFF
V: TRBV4-3; J: TRBJ2-3; CDR3: CASSPRRVPDTQYF
V: TRBV4-3; J: TRBJ2-7; CDR3: CASSPDRSTPYEQYF
V: TRBV4-3; J: TRBJ2-3; CDR3: CASSQDTLAPNTQYF
V: TRBV29-1; J: TRBJ2-5; CDR3: CSVEPTGVGETQYF
V: TRBV7-8; J: TRBJ2-7; CDR3: CASGESYEQYF
V: TRBV27; J: TRBJ2-4; CDR3: CASSTGTSGKNIQYF
V: TRBV4-2; J: TRBJ2-7; CDR3: CASSQDISGIQYF
V: TRBV7-2; J: TRBJ2-7; CDR3: CASSLDLSYEQYF
V: TRBV27; J: TRBJ2-5; CDR3: CASSTSGDTGGTQYF
V: TRBV11-1; J: TRBJ2-1; CDR3: CASSFYEQGSNEQFF
V: TRBV7-8; J: TRBJ2-5; CDR3: CASSLDGGRAFETQYF
V: TRBV27; J: TRBJ2-7; CDR3: CASSRTASYEQYF
V: TRBV2; J: TRBJ2-1; CDR3: CASPPGQSSNEQFF
V: TRBV29-1; J: TRBJ2-7; CDR3: CSIDAGYEQYF
V: TRBV28; J: TRBJ2-5; CDR3: CASSFGLAGEQETQYF
V: TRBV19; J: TRBJ1-5; CDR3: CASSIYGNSNQPQHF